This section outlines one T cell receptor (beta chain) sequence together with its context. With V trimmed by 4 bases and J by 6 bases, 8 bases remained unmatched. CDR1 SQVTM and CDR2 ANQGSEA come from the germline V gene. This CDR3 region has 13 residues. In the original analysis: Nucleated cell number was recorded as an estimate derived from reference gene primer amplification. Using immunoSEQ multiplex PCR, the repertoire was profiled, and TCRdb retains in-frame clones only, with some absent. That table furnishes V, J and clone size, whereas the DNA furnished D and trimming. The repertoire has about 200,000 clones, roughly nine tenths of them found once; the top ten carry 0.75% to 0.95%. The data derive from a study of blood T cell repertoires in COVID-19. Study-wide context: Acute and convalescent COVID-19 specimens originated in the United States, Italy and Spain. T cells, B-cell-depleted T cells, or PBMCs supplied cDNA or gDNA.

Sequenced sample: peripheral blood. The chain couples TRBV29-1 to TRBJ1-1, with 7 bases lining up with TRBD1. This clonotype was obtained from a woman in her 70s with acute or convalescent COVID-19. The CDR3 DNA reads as TGCAGCGTTGTAGGGGGCACGAGGGCTGAAGCTTTCTTT. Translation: CSVVGGTRAEAFF. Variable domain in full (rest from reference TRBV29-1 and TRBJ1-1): SAVISQKPSRDICQRGTSLTIQCQVDSQVTMMFWYRQQPGQSLTLIATANQGSEATYESGFVIDKFPISRPNLTFSTLTVSNMSPEDSSIYLCSVVGGTRAEAFFGQGTRLTVV.